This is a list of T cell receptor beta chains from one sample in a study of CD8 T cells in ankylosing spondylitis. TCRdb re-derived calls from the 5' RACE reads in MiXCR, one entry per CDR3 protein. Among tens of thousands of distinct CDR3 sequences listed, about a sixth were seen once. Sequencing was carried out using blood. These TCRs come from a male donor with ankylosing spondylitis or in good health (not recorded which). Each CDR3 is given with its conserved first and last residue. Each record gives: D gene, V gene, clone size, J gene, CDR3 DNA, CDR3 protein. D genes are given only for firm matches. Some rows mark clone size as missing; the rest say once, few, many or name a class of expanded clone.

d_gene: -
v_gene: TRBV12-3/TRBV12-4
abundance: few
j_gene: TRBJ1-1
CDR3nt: TGTGCCAGCAGTTTGGGGGGCTCGGGAACTGAAGCTTTCTTT
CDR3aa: CASSLGGSGTEAFF

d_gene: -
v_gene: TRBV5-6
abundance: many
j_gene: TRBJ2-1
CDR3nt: TGTGCCAGCAGCGGTAAGGAGCAGTTCTTC
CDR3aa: CASSGKEQFF

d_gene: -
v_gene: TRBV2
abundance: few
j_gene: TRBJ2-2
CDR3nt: TGTGCCAGCAGTGTGACAGGAGGATACACCGGGGAGCTGTTTTTT
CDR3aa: CASSVTGGYTGELFF

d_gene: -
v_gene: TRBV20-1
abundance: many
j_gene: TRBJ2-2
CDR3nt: TGCAGTGCTAGAGATCGAGAGAGGAATGAGCTGTTTTTT
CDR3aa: CSARDRERNELFF

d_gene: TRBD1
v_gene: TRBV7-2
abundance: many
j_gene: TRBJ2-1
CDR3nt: TGTGCCAGCAGCGGACAGGGGGTGCTCGATGAGCAGTTCTTC
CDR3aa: CASSGQGVLDEQFF

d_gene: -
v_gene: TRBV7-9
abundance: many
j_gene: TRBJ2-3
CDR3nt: TGTGCCAGCAGCTCCCTAGCGCGCGGGGCGAGAGATACGCAGTATTTT
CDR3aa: CASSSLARGARDTQYF

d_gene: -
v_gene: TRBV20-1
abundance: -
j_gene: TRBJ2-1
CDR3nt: TGCAGTGCTCCTATGGGCGGCAGCGACTACAATGAGCAGTTCTTC
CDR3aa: CSAPMGGSDYNEQFF

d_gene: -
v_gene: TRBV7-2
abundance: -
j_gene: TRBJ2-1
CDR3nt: TGTGCCAGCAGCTATGGACGCTTCGCTGAGCAGTTCTTC
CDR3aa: CASSYGRFAEQFF

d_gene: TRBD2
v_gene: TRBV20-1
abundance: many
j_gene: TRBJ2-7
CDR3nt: TGCAGTGCTAGAGGGGGGCTAGCGGGAGGTTCCCCCTACGAGCAGTACTTC
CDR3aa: CSARGGLAGGSPYEQYF

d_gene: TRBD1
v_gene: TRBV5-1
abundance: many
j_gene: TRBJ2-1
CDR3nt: TGCGCCAGCAGCAGGGACAGGGGAAGCTCCTACAATGAGCAGTTCTTC
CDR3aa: CASSRDRGSSYNEQFF

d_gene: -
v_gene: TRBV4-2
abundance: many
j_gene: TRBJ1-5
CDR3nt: TGTGCCAGCAGCCAAGACGCAGGACAGCAGCCCCAGCATTTT
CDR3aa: CASSQDAGQQPQHF

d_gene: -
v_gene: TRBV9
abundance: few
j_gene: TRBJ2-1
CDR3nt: TGTGCCAGCAGCCCCAACTACAATGAGCAGTTCTTC
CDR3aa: CASSPNYNEQFF

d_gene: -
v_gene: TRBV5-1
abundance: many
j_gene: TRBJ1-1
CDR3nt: TGCGCCAGCACCATTTCGGCGAACACTGAAGCTTTCTTT
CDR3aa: CASTISANTEAFF

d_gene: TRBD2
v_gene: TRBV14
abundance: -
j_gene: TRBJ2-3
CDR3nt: TGTGCCAGCAGCTCACGACTAGCGGGGGGAGATACGCAGTATTTT
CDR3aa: CASSSRLAGGDTQYF

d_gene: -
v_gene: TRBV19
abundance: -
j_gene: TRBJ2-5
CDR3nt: TGTGCCAGTAGTATTTGGGCCGGGATACAAGAGACCCAGTACTTC
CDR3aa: CASSIWAGIQETQYF

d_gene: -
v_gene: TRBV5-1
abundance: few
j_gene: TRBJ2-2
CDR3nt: TGCGCCAGCACCCGGGACCGGGGAGTTTCGGAGCTGTTTTTT
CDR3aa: CASTRDRGVSELFF

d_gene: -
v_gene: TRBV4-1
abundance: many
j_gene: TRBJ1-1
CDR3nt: TGCGCCAGCAGCGTTCTAGGTGGGGGGAACACTGAAGCTTTCTTT
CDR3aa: CASSVLGGGNTEAFF

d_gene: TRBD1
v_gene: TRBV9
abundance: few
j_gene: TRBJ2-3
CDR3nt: TGTGCCAGCAGCGTGGACAGGGGGGTCGATACGCAGTATTTT
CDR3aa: CASSVDRGVDTQYF

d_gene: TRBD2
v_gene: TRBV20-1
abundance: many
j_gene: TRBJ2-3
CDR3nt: TGCAGTGCTAGAGCCACTAGCGGGAGCACAGATACGCAGTATTTT
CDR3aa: CSARATSGSTDTQYF

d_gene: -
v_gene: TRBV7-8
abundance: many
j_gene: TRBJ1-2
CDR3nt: TGTGCCAGCAGCCAAACCGGTCGTAACTATGGCTACACCTTC
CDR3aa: CASSQTGRNYGYTF

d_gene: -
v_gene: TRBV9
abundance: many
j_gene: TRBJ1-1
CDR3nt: TGTGCCAGCAGCGTTAGCAGGGGCAACACTGAAGCTTTCTTT
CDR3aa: CASSVSRGNTEAFF

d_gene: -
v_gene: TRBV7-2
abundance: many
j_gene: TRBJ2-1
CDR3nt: TGTGCCAGCAGCCCGCTTTTGGGCCTTTACAATGAGCAGTTCTTC
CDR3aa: CASSPLLGLYNEQFF

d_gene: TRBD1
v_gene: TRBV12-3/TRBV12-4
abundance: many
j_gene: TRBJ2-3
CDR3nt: TGTGCCAGCAGTTTCGCCGGGACAGGGTCAGATACGCAGTATTTT
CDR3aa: CASSFAGTGSDTQYF

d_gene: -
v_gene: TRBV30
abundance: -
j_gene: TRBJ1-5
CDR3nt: TGTGCCTGGAGTCGGGAGAGAACCAGGGCTAATCAGCCCCAGCATTTT
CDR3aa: CAWSRERTRANQPQHF

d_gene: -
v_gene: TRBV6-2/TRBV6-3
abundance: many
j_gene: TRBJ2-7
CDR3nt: TGTGCCAGCAGTACCGCGGGAGAGCAGTACTTC
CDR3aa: CASSTAGEQYF

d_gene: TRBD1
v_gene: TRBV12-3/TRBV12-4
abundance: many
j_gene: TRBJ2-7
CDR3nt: TGTGCCAGCAGTTTATCTCCGGACAGGAGTTACGAGCAGTACTTC
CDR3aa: CASSLSPDRSYEQYF

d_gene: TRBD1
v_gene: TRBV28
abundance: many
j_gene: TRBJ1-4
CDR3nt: TGTGCCAGCAGTCCCCTGGACAGGGCAACTAATGAAAAACTGTTTTTT
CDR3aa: CASSPLDRATNEKLFF

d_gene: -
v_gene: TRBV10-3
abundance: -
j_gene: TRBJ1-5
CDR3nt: TGTGCCATCAGTGTCGGGGACATATATAGCAATCAGCCCCAGCATTTT
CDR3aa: CAISVGDIYSNQPQHF

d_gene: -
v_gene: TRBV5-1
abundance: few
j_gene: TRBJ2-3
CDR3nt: TGCGCCAGCAGCTTGGACCCCGGCACAGATACGCAGTATTTT
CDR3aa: CASSLDPGTDTQYF

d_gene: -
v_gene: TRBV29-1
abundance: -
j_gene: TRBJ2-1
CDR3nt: TGCAGCGGGGATGAGGCAGGTGAGCAGTTCTTC
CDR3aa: CSGDEAGEQFF

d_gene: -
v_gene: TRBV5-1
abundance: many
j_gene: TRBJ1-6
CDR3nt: TGCGCCAGCAGGTCTCGGGAGGGGACCAATTCACCCCTCCACTTT
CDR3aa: CASRSREGTNSPLHF

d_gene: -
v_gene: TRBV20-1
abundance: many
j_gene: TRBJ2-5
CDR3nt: TGCAGTGCCTCTATGAGGAGGGAGACCCAGTACTTC
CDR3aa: CSASMRRETQYF

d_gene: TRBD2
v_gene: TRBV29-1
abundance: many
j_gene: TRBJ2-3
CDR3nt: TGCAGCGTTCAGTCTAGCGGGAGGGGTACGCAGTATTTT
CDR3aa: CSVQSSGRGTQYF

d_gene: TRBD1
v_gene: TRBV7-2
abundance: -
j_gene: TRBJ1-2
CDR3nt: TGTGCCTCGGGACAGGGGACCCCTAACTATGGCTACACCTTC
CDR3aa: CASGQGTPNYGYTF

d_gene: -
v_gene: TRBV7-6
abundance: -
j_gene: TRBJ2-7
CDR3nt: TGTGCCAGCAGCCAGGGACTTTCCTACGAGCAGTACTTC
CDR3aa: CASSQGLSYEQYF

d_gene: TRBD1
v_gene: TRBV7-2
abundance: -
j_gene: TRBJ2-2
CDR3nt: TGTGCCAGCAGTCGGGACAGCGGGGAGCTGTTTTTT
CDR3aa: CASSRDSGELFF

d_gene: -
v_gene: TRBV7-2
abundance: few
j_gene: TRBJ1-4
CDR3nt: TGTGCCAGCAGCAGGGATTCTAATGAAAAACTGTTTTTT
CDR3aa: CASSRDSNEKLFF

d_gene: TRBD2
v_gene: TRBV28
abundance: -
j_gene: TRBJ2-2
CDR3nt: TGTGCCAGCGCCACCGGGACTAGCGGAGCCGGGGAGCTGTTTTTT
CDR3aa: CASATGTSGAGELFF

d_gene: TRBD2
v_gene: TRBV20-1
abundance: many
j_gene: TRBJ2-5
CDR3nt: TGCAGGGCGGGAGGGACCCAGTACTTC
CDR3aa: CRAGGTQYF

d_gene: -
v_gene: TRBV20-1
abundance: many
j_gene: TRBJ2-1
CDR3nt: TGCAGTGCTAGTCGAGCGGCAACCTGGAATGAGCAGTTCTTC
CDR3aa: CSASRAATWNEQFF

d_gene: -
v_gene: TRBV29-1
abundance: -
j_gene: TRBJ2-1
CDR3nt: TGCAGCGTTGATGGGCTAGCAAGTTACAATGAGCAGTTCTTC
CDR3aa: CSVDGLASYNEQFF

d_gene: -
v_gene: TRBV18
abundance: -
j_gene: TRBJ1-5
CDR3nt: TGTGCCAGCTCACAGGGGAGTAGGAATCAGCCCCAGCATTTT
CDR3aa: CASSQGSRNQPQHF

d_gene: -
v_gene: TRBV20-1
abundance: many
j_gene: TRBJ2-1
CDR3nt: TGCAGTGCTACAGACCCAGGAGGTGAGCAGTTCTTC
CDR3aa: CSATDPGGEQFF

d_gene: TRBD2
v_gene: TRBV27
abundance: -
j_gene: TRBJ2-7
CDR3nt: TGTGCCAGCAGTTTATCGACTAGCGGGACCTACGAGCAGTACTTC
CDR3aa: CASSLSTSGTYEQYF

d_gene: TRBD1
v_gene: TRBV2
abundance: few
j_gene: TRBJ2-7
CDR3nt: TGTGCCAGCAGTGGGAGGACAGGGAGCTCCTACGAGCAGTACTTC
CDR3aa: CASSGRTGSSYEQYF

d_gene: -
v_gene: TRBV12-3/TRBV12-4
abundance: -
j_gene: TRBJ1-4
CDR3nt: TGTGCCAGCAGTCGTCGGAGTAATGAAAAACTGTTTTTT
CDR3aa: CASSRRSNEKLFF

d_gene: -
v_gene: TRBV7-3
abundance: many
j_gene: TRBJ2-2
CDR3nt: TGTGCCAGCAGCTCTGGGGGGCAGATGCGGACCGGGGAGCTGTTTTTT
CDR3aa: CASSSGGQMRTGELFF

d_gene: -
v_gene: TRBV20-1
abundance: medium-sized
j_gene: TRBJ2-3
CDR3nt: TGCGGCCATCCGGGGAGGCCGGGGGGCACAGATACGCAGTATTTT
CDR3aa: CGHPGRPGGTDTQYF

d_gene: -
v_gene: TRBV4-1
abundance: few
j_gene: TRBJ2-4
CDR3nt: TGCGCCAGCAGCCAAGGTGGCTACATTCAGTACTTC
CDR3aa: CASSQGGYIQYF

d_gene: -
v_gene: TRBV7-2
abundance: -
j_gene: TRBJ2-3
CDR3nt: TGTGCCAGCAGCTTAGGGGGTGACTCGCCCTATACGCAGTATTTT
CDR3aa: CASSLGGDSPYTQYF

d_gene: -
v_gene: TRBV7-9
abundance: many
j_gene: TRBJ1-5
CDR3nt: TGTGCCAGCAGCTTAGGGCAGGGCAATCAGCCCCAGCATTTT
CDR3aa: CASSLGQGNQPQHF

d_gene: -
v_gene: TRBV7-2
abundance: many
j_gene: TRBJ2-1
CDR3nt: TGTGCCAGCAGCCCTGACCAGACGGGTGAGCAGTTCTTC
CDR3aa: CASSPDQTGEQFF

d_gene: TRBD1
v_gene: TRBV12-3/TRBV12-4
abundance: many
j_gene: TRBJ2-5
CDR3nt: TGTGCCAGCAGCCCCGGGACAGGATACGAGACCCAGTACTTC
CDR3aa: CASSPGTGYETQYF

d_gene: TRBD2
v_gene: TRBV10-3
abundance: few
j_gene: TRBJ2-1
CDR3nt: TGTGCCACCCCGGGACTAGCGGTCAGAAGAGTGGATGAGCAGTTCTTC
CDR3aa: CATPGLAVRRVDEQFF

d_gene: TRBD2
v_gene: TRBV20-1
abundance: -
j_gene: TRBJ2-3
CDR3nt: TGCAGTGCTAGTAGCGGGGGAATCACAGATACGCAGTATTTT
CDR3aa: CSASSGGITDTQYF

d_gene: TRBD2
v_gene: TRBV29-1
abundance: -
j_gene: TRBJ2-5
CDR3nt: TGCAGCGTTGATCGGACTAGCGGGGGGGCGATGGAGACCCAGTACTTC
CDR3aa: CSVDRTSGGAMETQYF

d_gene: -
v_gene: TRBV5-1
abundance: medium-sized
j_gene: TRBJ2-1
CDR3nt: TGCGCCAGCAGCTTCGCGGGAATTTACAATGAGCAGTTCTTC
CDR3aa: CASSFAGIYNEQFF

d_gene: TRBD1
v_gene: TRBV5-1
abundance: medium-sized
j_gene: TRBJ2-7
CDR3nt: TGCGCCAGCAGCCTGGGACAGGGGAACTACGAGCAGTACTTC
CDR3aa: CASSLGQGNYEQYF

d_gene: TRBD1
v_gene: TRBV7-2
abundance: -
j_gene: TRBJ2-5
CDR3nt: TGTGCCAGCAGCTTGATAACAGGGGTCCAAGAGACCCAGTACTTC
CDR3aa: CASSLITGVQETQYF

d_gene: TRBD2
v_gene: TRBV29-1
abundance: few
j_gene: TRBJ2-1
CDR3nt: TGCAGCGTGGGCAGCGGGGGGGTCCTTCGCGAGCAGTTCTTC
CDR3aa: CSVGSGGVLREQFF